This T cell receptor (beta chain) was retrieved from a study of shared clonotypes between healthy human individuals. Study-level findings and limits: The study sampled only blood, and tissue repertoires likely differ.

Genomic DNA (from each subset) was split evenly across several immunoSEQ plates. The protocol was immunoSEQ multiplex PCR, while the TCRdb copy is restricted to in-frame clones and leaves out a portion. The sample has about 2 million clones, approximately 94% seen once; the top ten hold roughly 1.1%. Germline V gives CDR1 SGHVS, CDR2 FQNEAQ. This CDR3 comprises 16 residues. V shed 5 bases, J shed 4 bases, and the junction held 12 bases outside the gene matches. Terminally differentiated effector memory CD45RA+ cells were excluded by CCR7 positive selection of CD45RO-negative cells. All donors were healthy HIV-negative adults lacking recent acute infections or vaccinations. Worth noting for this clone: The antigen remains undetermined.

This TCR came from a man younger than 35 in good health. Source material: naive CD8+ T cells sorted from blood. The chain joins TRBV7-8 to TRBJ1-1, with 8 bases lining up with TRBD1. The CDR3 here is CASSIGQGGQGTEAFF. In DNA form, the CDR3 reads TGTGCCAGCAGCATAGGACAGGGAGGTCAGGGCACTGAAGCTTTCTTT.